The clone carrying this T cell receptor beta chain was seen repeatedly, ten times or more. Its cognate antigen is unknown. RNA transcripts gave rise to amplified TCR beta CDR3 regions. First-round RT-PCR with HTBI primers amplified the TCR CDR3 region. TCRdb processed the multiplex PCR reads anew with MiXCR; each CDR3 protein has one entry. The data show some 740,000 distinct CDR3 sequences, with around 15% seen just once and approximately 10% held by the top ten. The record originates from a study of T cells in Graves' hyperthyroidism and ophthalmopathy. Overall study results and limits: Using 13 V-J features, a model discriminated ophthalmopathy from stable hyperthyroidism.

Graves' hyperthyroidism was deemed stable absent ophthalmopathy progression within 18 months. The CDR3 has 12 amino acids. Germline CDR1 is MDHEN and CDR2 is SYDVKM. V dropped 7 bases and J dropped 4 bases, with 8 bases sitting between them. Material: blood. The sequence derives from a young woman with Graves' hyperthyroidism. This chain connects TRBV28 to TRBJ2-1; tentative D call: TRBD2 (5 bases). CDR3 region: CASIGEYNEQFF. DNA of the CDR3: TGTGCCAGCATTGGGGAGTACAATGAGCAGTTCTTC.